This is a list of T cell receptor beta chains from one sample in a study of T cells after yellow fever vaccination. TCRdb itself ran the 5' RACE reads through MiXCR, one entry per CDR3 protein. The sample yields roughly 120,000 distinct CDR3 sequences, roughly 6.7% seen once. This material consisted of CD4+ T cells sorted from PBMCs, taken more than 8 days after the first yellow fever vaccination. These TCRs come from a man younger than 30 who received the YFV17D yellow fever vaccine. Both conserved end residues are part of each CDR3. Fields, in order: V gene, clone size, D gene, J gene, CDR3 DNA, CDR3 protein. The D gene is left open where the match is weak. Expanded clones are given a class, and other clones once, few, many or no size at all.

>TRBV5-1|many|-|TRBJ2-5
TGCGCCAGCAGCGGAGGACGGAACCAAGAGACCCAGTACTTC
CASSGGRNQETQYF
>TRBV5-6|-|-|TRBJ2-1
TGTGCCAGCAGCCCAACCTATAACTCGGGGACAAAGCAGTTCTTC
CASSPTYNSGTKQFF
>TRBV5-1|many|TRBD1|TRBJ2-2
TGCGCCAGCAGCAGGGACAGTACCGGGGAGCTGTTTTTT
CASSRDSTGELFF
>TRBV7-2|many|-|TRBJ2-7
TGTGCCAGCAGCTTAGCGGTAGGGGTGGCCGAGCAGTACTTC
CASSLAVGVAEQYF
>TRBV6-1|many|-|TRBJ1-6
-
CASVGGGARNF
>TRBV7-8|many|-|TRBJ1-1
TGTGCCAGCAGCTTAATAGGGAACACTGAAGCTTTCTTT
CASSLIGNTEAFF
>TRBV5-1|few|TRBD2|TRBJ2-2
TGCGCCAGCAGCTTGGAGCTAGCGGGGGCCAACACCGGGGAGCTGTTTTTT
CASSLELAGANTGELFF
>TRBV24-1|many|-|TRBJ2-3
TGTGCCACCGGGCTTAGCACAGATACGCAGTATTTT
CATGLSTDTQYF
>TRBV5-6|few|-|TRBJ2-2
TGTGCCAGCAGCTCCCCGGGACTTGATTTCACCGGGGAGCTGTTTTTT
CASSSPGLDFTGELFF
>TRBV27|few|-|TRBJ1-1
TGTGCCAGCAGTCCCAGGGCAGGGAGCACTGAAGCTTTCTTT
CASSPRAGSTEAFF
>TRBV4-3|many|TRBD2|TRBJ2-7
TGCGCCAGCAGCACCGGGACTAGCGAATCTCTCGAGCAGTACTTC
CASSTGTSESLEQYF
>TRBV20-1|-|-|TRBJ1-5
TGCAGTGCTAGTATCGGGGGAGGGAATCAGCCCCAGCATTTT
CSASIGGGNQPQHF
>TRBV12-3/TRBV12-4|many|TRBD1|TRBJ1-1
TGTGCCAGCAGAGGACAGGCTGGGAACACTGAAGCTTTCTTT
CASRGQAGNTEAFF
>TRBV10-3|many|TRBD1|TRBJ2-7
TGTGCCGTTTCTGACAGGGAAGGGCGTGAGCAGTACTTC
CAVSDREGREQYF
>TRBV2|many|-|TRBJ2-5
TGTGCCAGCAGTGGGAGGGGCGAGACCCAGTACTTC
CASSGRGETQYF
>TRBV3-1|-|TRBD1|TRBJ1-2
TGTGCCAGCAGCCCCCGGGGACAGGGAGGTCGCGGCTACACCTTC
CASSPRGQGGRGYTF
>TRBV5-5|many|-|TRBJ2-7
TGTGCCAGCAGCTTGGGGGGGCCCGCCTACGAGCAGTACTTC
CASSLGGPAYEQYF
>TRBV4-2|many|-|TRBJ2-3
TGTGCCAGCAGCCAAGGGGGGGTAAAGGCAGATACGCAGTATTTT
CASSQGGVKADTQYF
>TRBV4-3|many|-|TRBJ1-1
TGCGCCAGCAGCCAGGACTCGGGGGGGGTTAGGAACACTGAAGCTTTCTTT
CASSQDSGGVRNTEAFF
>TRBV28|many|TRBD1|TRBJ1-2
TGTGCCAGCTCACAGGGGGCAGGGAATGTGGGCTACACCTTC
CASSQGAGNVGYTF
>TRBV11-1|many|TRBD2|TRBJ2-1
TGTGCCAGCAGCGACGCCACTAGCGGGGGGGCCGGTGAGCAGTTCTTC
CASSDATSGGAGEQFF
>TRBV28|-|-|TRBJ2-4
TGTGCCAGCAGTTTTAACCGTCTAGCCAAAAACATTCAGTACTTC
CASSFNRLAKNIQYF